This entry is about one T cell receptor (beta chain). Other DNA sequences in the same sample also yield this CDR3. Libraries were prepared by immunoSEQ multiplex PCR; TCRdb keeps only in-frame clonotypes and omits some of them. The profile covers 95,000 to 150,000 clones, with around 92% appearing a single time and over 0.5% taken by the ten largest. This CDR3 has 11 residues. The germline V gene encodes CDR1 SGHDT and CDR2 YYEEEE. V was shortened by 4 bases and J by 4 bases, with 5 bases between the two germline ends. These data belong to a study of control samples from healthy donors and cancer patients.

Sequenced: PBMCs. The origin of this receptor is a man older than 75 with head and neck cancer. V and J are TRBV5-6 and TRBJ2-5, with D unresolved. The CDR3 loop is CASSLRETQYF. The DNA of the CDR3 is TGTGCCAGCAGCCTGAGAGAGACCCAGTACTTC.